What follows are 9 T cell receptor beta chains derived from one specimen sequenced in a study of blood T cells in healthy people across ages. A sample-barcoded 5' primer and a J-beta primer mix were used in a second PCR of roughly 6 to 11 cycles. Each CDR3 protein gets one entry after TCRdb re-called the 5' RACE reads with MiXCR. The sample has over 1,500,000 distinct CDR3 sequences, about 49% seen once; the top ten hold 2% to 2.5%. The source material was blood. These receptors were collected from a woman aged 40 to 55 in good health.

The V call is TRBV20-1, the J call TRBJ2-5, with no clear D. TRBJ2-7 explains the end of the DNA better; the J call may be wrong. This CDR3 is 11 amino acids long. CDR1 is DFQATT and CDR2 is SNEGSKA in the germline V gene (reference sequence). Written as DNA, the CDR3 is TGCAGTGCTGAAGGACCGTACGAGCAGTACTTC. This codes for CSAEGPYEQYF.

The chain links TRBV27 to TRBJ1-2; 12 positions agree with TRBD1. V lost 8 bases to trimming and J lost 7 bases; unmatched junction nucleotides: 11. Germline loops: CDR1 MNHEY, CDR2 SMNVEV (reference sequence). The CDR3 extends over 15 amino acids. The chain's CDR3 is CASSLEGQGAGGYTF. For the CDR3, the DNA is TGTGCCAGCTCCCTCGAGGGACAGGGGGCGGGTGGCTACACCTTC.

The chain has TRBV9 and TRBJ2-3; D is uncertain. This CDR3 region has 13 residues. Trimming shortened V by 7 bases and J by 6 bases, and 15 bases separated the two germline ends. The germline CDR1 and CDR2 sequences are SGDLS and YYNGEE. As DNA, the CDR3 is TGTGCCAGCCCCGTGCGAAATACGGATACGCAGTATTTT. Translating it yields CASPVRNTDTQYF.

The chain carries TRBV4-1 and TRBJ2-1; 11 bases match TRBD2. The J segment lost 0 bases and the V segment lost 1 base, leaving 2 bases of the junction unmatched. CDR1 and CDR2 from the germline V gene are MGHRA and YSYEKL. The CDR3 is 17 residues long. As DNA, the CDR3 is TGCGCCAGCAGCCAAGGACTAGCGGGGACCTCCTACAATGAGCAGTTCTTC. This codes for CASSQGLAGTSYNEQFF.

This clonotype was observed a handful of times. This chain joins TRBV7-2 and TRBJ2-7, with 14 positions matching TRBD2. Germline-derived CDR1 and CDR2 are SGHTA and FQGNSA. This CDR3 is built from 17 residues. V dropped 5 bases and J dropped 1; count of bases not matched to a gene: 7. The CDR3 DNA is TGTGCCAGCAGCGAAGGAGGACTAGCGGGGGGATCCTACGAGCAGTACTTC. It specifies CASSEGGLAGGSYEQYF.

In its sample, this clonotype was seen a few times. The J gene is TRBJ2-5, the V gene TRBV7-8; no firm D call. This CDR3 is 12 amino acids long. The V gene lost 1 base and the J gene lost 6 bases, with 6 bases spanning the gap. In germline, CDR1 is SGHVS, CDR2 FQNEAQ. CDR3 loop: CASSLVSKTQYF. CDR3 DNA: TGTGCCAGCAGCTTAGTTTCGAAGACCCAGTACTTC. Supplemented by reference TRBV7-8 and TRBJ2-5, the full variable domain reads GAGVSQSPRYKVAKRGQDVALRCDPISGHVSLFWYQQALGQGPEFLTYFQNEAQLDKSGLPSDRFFAERPEGSVSTLKIQRTQQEDSAVYLCASSLVSKTQYFGPGTRLLVL.

A note on this clonotype: An end of the junction does not agree with germline; a read error may underlie this. The chain is built from TRBV7-2 and TRBJ2-5, with 9 bases aligning to TRBD1. The CDR3 runs 14 residues. Germline V lookup: CDR1 SGHTA, CDR2 FQGNSA. The CDR3 nucleotides are TGTGCCAACAGCATACAAACAGGGGGCGTGGAGCAGTACTTC. Its translation is CANSIQTGGVEQYF.

J is TRBJ2-1 and V is TRBV7-2; D might be TRBD2 (5 bases). The CDR3 runs 14 residues. The ends were cut back, 5 bases at V and 5 bases at J, with 13 bases in the middle. Germline values: CDR1 SGHTA, CDR2 FQGNSA. The CDR3 spells CASSVGELNNEQFF. CDR3 nucleotides: TGTGCCAGCAGCGTGGGAGAACTAAACAATGAGCAGTTCTTC.

The chain combines TRBV28 with TRBJ2-5; 9 nucleotides align to TRBD1. The J call may be wrong; the DNA end is better matched by TRBJ2-7. CDR1 and CDR2 from the germline V gene are MDHEN and SYDVKM. The CDR3 totals 15 residues. Here the CDR3 reads CASSLPGTGIHEQYF. In DNA form, the CDR3 reads TGTGCCAGCAGTTTGCCCGGGACAGGGATTCACGAGCAGTACTTC.